A single count supports the clone carrying this TCR beta chain. As yet, its antigen is unknown. The sample comes from a study of cytomegalovirus exposure and HLA in healthy donors. Study-wide findings and caveats: Excluded: some indistinguishable V segments such as TRBV6-2 and TRBV6-3. The authors judged a highly shared variant cluster likely a sequencing artifact.

Each donor's status was that of a healthy bone marrow donor. PCR amplification relied on 60 Vbeta primers (plus 13 Jbeta primers). The table came from immunoSEQ multiplex PCR; TCRdb's copy has only in-frame clones and leaves some out. The sample has some 120,000 clones, 8.5% to 10% seen once; the top ten hold less than 4%. There are 15 residues in the CDR3. V gave up 3 bases and J gave up 7 bases; unmatched junction bases: 7. Looked up from germline, CDR1 is MRHNA and CDR2 is SNTAGT. The TCR was taken from a man between 25 and 39 years old in good health and CMV-seronegative. J is TRBJ2-1 and V is TRBV6-4, with 9 bases lining up with TRBD2. Sequencing used PBMCs. In nucleotides, the CDR3 is TGTGCCAGCAGTGATTCGCGGGGGGGCGCGAATGAGCAGTTCTTC. Its translation: CASSDSRGGANEQFF.